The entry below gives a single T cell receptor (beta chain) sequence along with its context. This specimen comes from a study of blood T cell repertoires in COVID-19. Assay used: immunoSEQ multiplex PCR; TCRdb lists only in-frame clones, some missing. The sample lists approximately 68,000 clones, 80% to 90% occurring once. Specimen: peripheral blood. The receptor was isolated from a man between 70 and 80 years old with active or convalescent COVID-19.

The CDR3 is CAISDGQHYGYTF. The CDR3 nucleotides read TGTGCCATCAGTGACGGACAGCACTATGGCTACACCTTC. This chain links TRBV10-3 with TRBJ1-2, with TRBD1 as a possible D gene (6 bases). Per the germline V gene, CDR1 is ENHRY and CDR2 is SYGVKD. The ends were cut back, 3 bases at V and 3 bases at J, with 8 bases in the middle. The CDR3 runs to 13 residues.